The T cell receptor (beta chain) described here comes from a study of siplizumab effects on memory and regulatory T cells. Whole-study findings and limits: Alloreactive sequences that could be traced to unstimulated CD4+ memory cells showed a significant reduction under siplizumab.

This CDR3 is built from 14 residues. The J segment lost 9 bases and the V segment lost 1 base, leaving 7 bases of the junction unmatched. The germline V gene encodes CDR1 SGHTA and CDR2 FQGTGA. As for this clone: What it recognizes is unknown.

Repertoires were generated with immunoSEQ multiplex PCR, while TCRdb's copy carries only in-frame clones and drops some. The sample holds around 95,000 clones, about 94% seen once. Sequences were obtained from non-Treg CD4+ T cells sorted from blood. The source is a human donor in good health. V gene TRBV7-3 combines with J gene TRBJ2-5; 8 positions agree with TRBD1. CDR3 DNA: TGTGCCAGCAGCTTAATGGGACAGGACTTTCCCCAGTACTTC. Amino acids: CASSLMGQDFPQYF.